The T cell receptor beta chain described here comes from a study of T cells in Graves' hyperthyroidism and ophthalmopathy. Study-wide results and caveats: Appearing also in blood were most of the thyroid clonotypes expanded above 0.001.

CDR1 MNHEY and CDR2 SVGAGI come from the germline V gene. V dropped 4 bases and J dropped 5; count of bases not matched to a gene: 4. The length of the CDR3 is 13 residues. Active moderate-to-severe ophthalmopathy, Clinical Activity Score at least 3, NOSPECS at least 4, under 3 months' duration. This clonotype was observed a few times. Its antigen is not identified. Researchers took RNA transcripts and amplified the TCR beta CDR3 regions from them. The HTBI primer set was used in a first-round RT-PCR of the TCR CDR3. TCRdb recomputed calls from the multiplex PCR reads with MiXCR, one row per CDR3 protein. The data contain around 570,000 distinct CDR3 sequences, 15% to 20% of them singletons.

Source material: blood. This clonotype originated in a man aged 35 to 55 with Graves' ophthalmopathy. The chain employs TRBV6-5 and TRBJ2-7, with 8 bases fitting TRBD1. The CDR3 protein is CASSWTGFDEQYF. The CDR3 DNA sequence: TGTGCCAGCAGTTGGACAGGGTTTGACGAGCAGTACTTC.